The 32 T cell receptor beta chains listed next were all sequenced from one sample in a study of T cells after yellow fever vaccination (dated by TCRdb to the late 2010s). The intended sense of this specimen's treatment or condition label: live attenuated yellow fever vaccine strain. Libraries were prepared through 5' RACE. These reads were obtained on an Illumina NovaSeq 6000. TCRdb reprocessing: public reads trimmed at Q25 with fastp, clones called with MiXCR, in-frame beta chains kept. Entries that share a CDR3 protein sequence are merged under the most common genes and DNA. This sample gives 250,000 or so distinct CDR3 sequences in total; roughly 4% of them show up just once. The ten most abundant clones make up under 20% of the sample. The sample here was PBMCs, taken 15 days after the yellow fever booster vaccination. The receptors here all came from a man younger than 30 who received the YFV17D yellow fever vaccine.

This clonotype was seen at least ten times. J is TRBJ2-1 and V is TRBV5-1, with unresolved D. Trimming stripped 2 bases from V and 4 bases from J, with 16 bases between. CDR3 length: 16 residues. The germline V gene has CDR1 SGHRS and CDR2 YFSETQ. CDR3 residues: CASSFGGSRIYNEQFF. The CDR3 DNA follows: TGCGCCAGCAGCTTCGGCGGCTCCCGAATTTACAATGAGCAGTTCTTC.

This clonotype came up many times. The chain employs TRBV10-3 and TRBJ1-2; a possible D gene is TRBD1 (6 bases). Deletions cut 11 bases from V and 1 base from J, with 17 bases between. The CDR3 runs 14 residues. Germline loops: CDR1 ENHRY, CDR2 SYGVKD. CDR3 DNA: TGTGCCCTACGGGATACAGGGAATAACTATGGCTACACCTTC. As protein: CALRDTGNNYGYTF.

The table lists this clonotype with many counts. The chain uses TRBV5-5 and TRBJ2-2; 7 bases are a match to TRBD1. The V segment lost 4 bases and the J segment 4 bases; nucleotides outside the gene matches: 1. Per germline, CDR1 SGHKS and CDR2 YYEKEE (reference sequence). The CDR3 has 13 residues. As DNA, the CDR3 is TGTGCCAGCAGCGGACAGGTCACCGGGGAGCTGTTTTTT. Translated: CASSGQVTGELFF.

This clonotype was seen repeatedly, ten times or more. This chain joins TRBV5-4 and TRBJ2-6; D not resolved. This CDR3 is 15 amino acids long. The germline V and J ends were trimmed by 0 bases and 1 base, with 5 bases remaining between them. Germline values: CDR1 SGHNT, CDR2 YYREEE (reference sequence). CDR3 sequence reads: CASSLAESGANVLTF. The CDR3 bases are TGTGCCAGCAGCTTGGCGGAATCTGGGGCCAACGTCCTGACTTTC.

This clonotype has ten or more counts. V is TRBV11-2 and J is TRBJ2-2; the match to TRBD1 covers 9 bases. CDR3 size: 16 residues. Germline V CDR1 and CDR2: SGHAT, FQNNGV. Unmatched junction bases numbered 7, after V lost 3 bases and J lost 5 bases. As DNA, the CDR3 is TGTGCCAGCAGCTTCCCGGGACAGGGAAGAACCGGGGAGCTGTTTTTT. The encoded protein is CASSFPGQGRTGELFF.

This clonotype was seen ten or more times. The genes are TRBV7-2 and TRBJ1-1; 7 positions agree with TRBD1. The CDR3 totals 15 residues. Per germline, CDR1 SGHTA and CDR2 FQGNSA. The V and J ends lost 1 base and 5 bases, in that order; junction bases with no gene match: 7. This CDR3 reads CASSLEQGFGTEAFF. In DNA form, the CDR3 reads TGTGCCAGCAGCTTAGAACAGGGGTTTGGGACTGAAGCTTTCTTT.

For this clonotype: A much more abundant neighbour one base away suggests this may be a read error. This chain joins TRBV12-3 or TRBV12-4 and TRBJ1-3; no clear D. The CDR3 spans 13 residues. The DNA of the CDR3 is TGTGCCAGCAGTTTAGTCGGCGGAAGCACCATATATTTT. The encoded protein is CASSLVGGSTIYF.

This clonotype was seen ten or more times. The V gene is TRBV12-3 or TRBV12-4, the J gene TRBJ2-2; D gene ambiguous. Trimming left V 5 bases short and J 3 bases short, with 10 bases between. This CDR3 comprises 14 residues. CDR3 nucleotide sequence: TGTGCCAGCAGTGATAGCAGTTACACCGGGGAGCTGTTTTTT. Translation: CASSDSSYTGELFF.

Many counts were recorded for this clonotype. V usage is TRBV10-2 and J usage is TRBJ1-6; no definite D call. V was cut by 8 bases and J by 5 bases, with 10 bases left in between. There are 13 residues in the CDR3. In germline, CDR1 is WSHSY, CDR2 SAAADI. The CDR3 here is CASLGPNNSPLHF. The CDR3 region has the DNA TGCGCCAGCTTAGGTCCGAATAATTCACCCCTCCACTTT.

This rearrangement joins TRBV7-2 to TRBJ2-3; D not certain. The CDR3 contains 13 residues. V was clipped by 7 bases and J by 4 bases, with 12 bases between them. Germline V gene sequence: CDR1 SGHTA, CDR2 FQGNSA. CDR3 sequence reads: CASIHPPPDTQYF. CDR3 bases: TGTGCCAGCATCCACCCCCCTCCAGATACGCAGTATTTT.

The table lists this clonotype with many counts. V is TRBV12-3 or TRBV12-4 and J is TRBJ2-3; TRBD2 might be the D (6 bases). The CDR3 contains 14 residues. V lost 8 bases, J lost 6 bases, and 18 bases lay in between. DNA for the CDR3: TGTGCCAGCGCGACTTCCGGGGGTGGGGATACGCAGTATTTT. Translating it yields CASATSGGGDTQYF.

Ten or more counts support this clonotype. The rearrangement links TRBV5-1 to TRBJ2-3, with TRBD1 matching 10 bases. This CDR3 comprises 15 residues. From germline, CDR1 is SGHRS and CDR2 YFSETQ. The junction had 1 base not matched to a gene; V was cut back by 3 bases and J by 0 bases. The CDR3 DNA reads TGCGCCAGCAGCTGGACAGGGGGAAGCACAGATACGCAGTATTTT. Translated: CASSWTGGSTDTQYF.

This clonotype was recorded many times. The J gene is TRBJ2-3, the V gene TRBV5-4; 8 nucleotides agree with TRBD2. This CDR3 has 16 residues. The J segment lost 5 bases and the V segment lost 4 bases, leaving 12 bases of the junction unmatched. The germline gives CDR1 SGHNT, CDR2 YYREEE (reference sequence). CDR3 in amino acids: CASSVRVRGAGDTQYF. Written as DNA, the CDR3 is TGTGCCAGCAGCGTGAGGGTGCGGGGGGCCGGAGATACGCAGTATTTT.

This clonotype was picked up a small number of times. The V gene is TRBV29-1, the J gene TRBJ2-2; TRBD2 might be the D (5 bases). Trimming shortened V by 6 bases and J by 1 base, and 12 bases separated the two germline ends. CDR1 and CDR2 (germline): SQVTM, ANQGSEA. The CDR3 sequence is 14 residues long. The CDR3 sequence: CSVASRGNTGELFF. The CDR3, as DNA: TGCAGCGTCGCCTCTCGGGGGAACACCGGGGAGCTGTTTTTT.

The chain uses TRBV29-1 and TRBJ1-2; 10 nucleotides match TRBD1. The CDR3 length is 15 residues. The ends lost 2 bases at V and 8 bases at J; junction bases unmatched: 11. Germline values: CDR1 SQVTM, CDR2 ANQGSEA. The CDR3 spells CSVERAGTGVWGYTF. The CDR3 DNA sequence: TGCAGCGTTGAAAGGGCCGGGACAGGGGTATGGGGCTACACCTTC. The complete variable domain, with remaining parts taken from reference TRBV29-1 and TRBJ1-2, reads SAVISQKPSRDICQRGTSLTIQCQVDSQVTMMFWYRQQPGQSLTLIATANQGSEATYESGFVIDKFPISRPNLTFSTLTVSNMSPEDSSIYLCSVERAGTGVWGYTFGSGTRLTVV.

V gene TRBV20-1 combines with J gene TRBJ2-1; D gene uncertain. V was cut by 0 bases and J by 6 bases, with 12 bases left in between. CDR1 and CDR2 from the germline V gene are DFQATT and SNEGSKA (reference sequence). The CDR3 is made up of 14 amino acids. As DNA, the CDR3 is TGCAGTGCTAGAGACCCCCGGCGCGGCAATGAGCAGTTCTTC. Its translation: CSARDPRRGNEQFF.

This clonotype has at least ten counts. This rearrangement joins TRBV29-1 to TRBJ2-3; either TRBD1 or TRBD2 may supply D (5 bases each). There are 12 residues in the CDR3. Germline V lookup: CDR1 SQVTM, CDR2 ANQGSEA. Trimming stripped 7 bases from V and 6 bases from J, with 14 bases between. The CDR3 loop is CSAGTQADTQYF. DNA of the CDR3: TGCAGCGCGGGGACCCAGGCGGATACGCAGTATTTT.

This clonotype was observed at least ten times. The gene calls are TRBV7-9 and TRBJ2-1, with no clear D. Trimming left V 5 bases short and J 4 bases short, with 18 bases between. CDR3 length: 16 amino acids. The V gene's germline CDR1 is SEHNR and CDR2 FQNEAQ (reference sequence). The CDR3 is CASSPPRDTEYNEQFF. The CDR3 nucleotides read TGTGCCAGCAGCCCGCCTCGCGATACTGAATACAATGAGCAGTTCTTC. The whole variable domain, remainder taken from reference TRBV7-9 and TRBJ2-1, is DTGVSQNPRHKITKRGQNVTFRCDPISEHNRLYWYRQTLGQGPEFLTYFQNEAQLEKSRLLSDRFSAERPKGSFSTLEIQRTEQGDSAMYLCASSPPRDTEYNEQFFGPGTRLTVL.

This clonotype has at least ten counts. The chain links TRBV24-1 to TRBJ2-5; TRBD1 might be the D (6 bases). The ends were cut back, 2 bases at V and 2 bases at J, with 11 bases in the middle. The CDR3 consists of 15 residues. CDR1 and CDR2 from the germline V gene are KGHDR and SFDVKD. The CDR3 loop reads CATSDWRQEQETQYF. CDR3 nucleotides: TGTGCCACCAGTGATTGGAGACAGGAGCAAGAGACCCAGTACTTC.

This clonotype occurred many times. The chain is built from TRBV4-1 and TRBJ2-1, with D possibly being TRBD1 (5 bases). The CDR3 is 15 amino acids. From germline, CDR1 is MGHRA and CDR2 YSYEKL. V was cut by 6 bases and J by 4 bases, with 16 bases left in between. CDR3 residues: CASRGAGMDYNEQFF. The CDR3 nucleotides read TGCGCCAGCAGAGGGGCAGGGATGGATTACAATGAGCAGTTCTTC.

In its sample, this clonotype was seen many times. The chain employs TRBV6-5 and TRBJ2-3; D not certain. Germline CDR1 is MNHEY and CDR2 is SVGAGI. Trimming stripped 0 bases from V and 4 bases from J, with 11 bases between. This CDR3 comprises 15 residues. CDR3 loop: CASSYSSGVSDTQYF. The CDR3 nucleotides are TGTGCCAGCAGTTACTCGAGTGGGGTTTCAGATACGCAGTATTTT.

This clonotype was recorded many times. This rearrangement joins TRBV30 to TRBJ2-1, with 8 positions matching TRBD1. The CDR3 loop spans 13 amino acids. Unmatched junction bases numbered 6, after V lost 8 bases and J lost 3 bases. Per the germline V gene, CDR1 is GTSNPN and CDR2 is SVGIG (reference sequence). The CDR3 coding sequence is TGTGCCGGCCGACAGGGGATCTACAATGAGCAGTTCTTC. Protein sequence: CAGRQGIYNEQFF. Looking up the rest from reference TRBV30 and TRBJ2-1 gives the full variable domain: SQTIHQWPATLVQPVGSPLSLECTVEGTSNPNLYWYRQAAGRGLQLLFYSVGIGQISSEVPQNLSASRPQDRQFILSSKKLLLSDSGFYLCAGRQGIYNEQFFGPGTRLTVL.

About this clonotype: Compared with germline, one end of the junction differs, possibly owing to a read error. The chain joins TRBV6-6 to TRBJ2-5; D not certain. This CDR3 has 12 residues. Germline CDR1 is MNHNY and CDR2 is SVGAGI (reference sequence). The CDR3 coding sequence is TGTGCCAGCAGTTTGTACCAAGAGACCGAGTACTTC. Translated: CASSLYQETEYF.

This clonotype was counted only a few times. This chain links TRBV20-1 with TRBJ2-5; D is perhaps TRBD2 (6 bases). The length of the CDR3 is 15 residues. Germline-derived CDR1 and CDR2 are DFQATT and SNEGSKA (reference sequence). Trimming shortened V by 0 bases and J by 7 bases, and 18 bases separated the two germline ends. The CDR3 loop is CSARDPPGLYGTQYF. For the CDR3, the DNA is TGCAGTGCTAGAGATCCCCCAGGACTATACGGGACCCAGTACTTC.

The genes are TRBV28 and TRBJ2-3; 7 bases fit TRBD1. The V segment lost 5 bases and the J segment 4 bases; nucleotides outside the gene matches: 6. The CDR3 runs to 14 residues. Germline CDR1 is MDHEN and CDR2 is SYDVKM. CDR3 nucleotides: TGTGCCAGCAGTACTACAGGGGTTGCAGATACGCAGTATTTT. Its protein is CASSTTGVADTQYF.

This clonotype was seen many times. The chain joins TRBV12-3 or TRBV12-4 to TRBJ1-1; maybe TRBD1 (5 bases). This CDR3 has 15 residues. Trimming removed 4 bases at V and 0 bases at J, with 12 bases between. The CDR3, as DNA: TGTGCCAGCAGTTCAGGCAGGGTGGTGAACACTGAAGCTTTCTTT. Translated: CASSSGRVVNTEAFF.

This clonotype was counted at least ten times. V usage is TRBV19 and J usage is TRBJ1-2; D is perhaps TRBD1 (5 bases). Per germline, CDR1 LNHDA and CDR2 SQIVND (reference sequence). The CDR3 has 13 residues. V lost 9 bases and J lost 8, with 19 bases in between. CDR3 DNA sequence: TGTGCCAGCCAGGGTGAGGTGTTAGGCGGCTACACCTTC. Translating gives CASQGEVLGGYTF.

The chain couples TRBV18 to TRBJ2-3, with unresolved D. CDR1 KGHSH and CDR2 LQKENI come from the germline V gene. V was trimmed by 3 bases and J by 4 bases, leaving 17 bases between them. The CDR3 is 16 residues long. CDR3 loop: CASSPRLGLGSDTQYF. The DNA for the CDR3 is TGTGCCAGCTCACCTCGACTTGGCCTTGGGTCAGATACGCAGTATTTT.

This clonotype was detected many times. The V call is TRBV12-3 or TRBV12-4, the J call TRBJ2-4; 7 bases map to TRBD2. The V gene end was trimmed by 3 bases and the J gene end by 0 bases; junction bases not matched to a gene: 5. This CDR3 comprises 16 residues. The CDR3: CASSFVAGEAKNIQYF. CDR3 coding DNA: TGTGCCAGCAGTTTTGTGGCGGGGGAAGCCAAAAACATTCAGTACTTC.

This clonotype was seen at least ten times. This rearrangement joins TRBV5-6 to TRBJ2-7; D not resolved. The CDR3 loop spans 14 amino acids. Trimming removed 0 bases at V and 2 bases at J, with 9 bases between. From germline, CDR1 is SGHDT and CDR2 YYEEEE. The CDR3 reads CASSLVGKAYEQYF. The CDR3 DNA follows: TGTGCCAGCAGCTTGGTGGGAAAAGCCTACGAGCAGTACTTC.

This clonotype occurred many times. The chain uses TRBV5-4 and TRBJ1-1; D remains unclear. The length of the CDR3 is 12 residues. Per the germline V gene, CDR1 is SGHNT and CDR2 is YYREEE (reference sequence). V lost 2 bases and J lost 6, with 8 bases in between. CDR3 sequence (DNA): TGTGCCAGCAGCTTTAGTACGGCTGAAGCTTTCTTT. It codes for CASSFSTAEAFF.

There are many counts of this clonotype. The V and J genes are TRBV20-1 and TRBJ1-1, with D unresolved. Trimming shortened V by 6 bases and J by 6 bases, and 8 bases separated the two germline ends. The CDR3 is 10 residues long. Germline CDR1 DFQATT, CDR2 SNEGSKA (reference sequence). CDR3 sequence: CSARTSEAFF. The DNA of the CDR3 is TGCAGTGCCCGGACGTCTGAAGCTTTCTTT.